This T cell receptor (beta chain) was observed in a study of beta chain features in type 1 diabetes. Study-level points and caveats: Across all four CD4+ subsets, people with type 1 diabetes showed modestly shorter TCRB CDR3s. The cDNA sequencing approach could over-represent high-TCR-expressing cells.

This clone was picked up many times. What it recognizes is unknown. The CDR3 is made up of 14 amino acids. Trimming shortened V by 3 bases and J by 2 bases, and 12 bases separated the two germline ends. Germline-derived CDR1 and CDR2 are SGDLS and YYNGEE. Using CD45RO/CCR7/CD25/CD127/CD95/CD27, CD4+ naive, central memory, regulatory and stem cell-like memory cells were sorted. Expressed TCRB transcripts got sequenced, as all isolated RNA was reverse transcribed. The average output of naive, central memory and regulatory T cell samples was about 3.57 million reads. Produced via immunoSEQ multiplex PCR; TCRdb's table is partial and in-frame only. The sample has some 350,000 clones; around 10% are singletons.

V gene TRBV9 combines with J gene TRBJ2-7, with D perhaps TRBD1 or TRBD2 (6 bases each). The clonotype was recovered from a young man with type 1 diabetes. Sample: central memory CD4+ T cells from blood. The CDR3 reads CASSGRGAAYEQYF. DNA of the CDR3: TGTGCCAGCAGCGGGAGGGGGGCCGCCTACGAGCAGTACTTC.